Listed here is a single T cell receptor (beta chain). TCRdb fed the 5' RACE reads into MiXCR, producing one record per CDR3 protein. The repertoire holds around 340,000 distinct CDR3 sequences, with approximately 15% as singletons. CDR1 is MNHNS and CDR2 is SASEGT in the germline V gene. CDR3 length equals 16 residues. J lost 3 bases, V lost 3 bases, and 8 bases had no gene match. The sample belongs to a study of T-cell memory formation after mild COVID-19. The sample was PBMCs or a T cell subset sorted from them (not recorded which). The clonotype comes from a man younger than 30 who had mild COVID-19 (a few samples of this study predate the infection). Cell type and time point are not known. The genes are TRBV6-1 and TRBJ2-3, with 8 positions matching TRBD2. The CDR3 protein is CASSDPGLVMTDTQYF. The DNA for the CDR3 is TGTGCCAGCAGTGACCCGGGACTAGTTATGACAGATACGCAGTATTTT.